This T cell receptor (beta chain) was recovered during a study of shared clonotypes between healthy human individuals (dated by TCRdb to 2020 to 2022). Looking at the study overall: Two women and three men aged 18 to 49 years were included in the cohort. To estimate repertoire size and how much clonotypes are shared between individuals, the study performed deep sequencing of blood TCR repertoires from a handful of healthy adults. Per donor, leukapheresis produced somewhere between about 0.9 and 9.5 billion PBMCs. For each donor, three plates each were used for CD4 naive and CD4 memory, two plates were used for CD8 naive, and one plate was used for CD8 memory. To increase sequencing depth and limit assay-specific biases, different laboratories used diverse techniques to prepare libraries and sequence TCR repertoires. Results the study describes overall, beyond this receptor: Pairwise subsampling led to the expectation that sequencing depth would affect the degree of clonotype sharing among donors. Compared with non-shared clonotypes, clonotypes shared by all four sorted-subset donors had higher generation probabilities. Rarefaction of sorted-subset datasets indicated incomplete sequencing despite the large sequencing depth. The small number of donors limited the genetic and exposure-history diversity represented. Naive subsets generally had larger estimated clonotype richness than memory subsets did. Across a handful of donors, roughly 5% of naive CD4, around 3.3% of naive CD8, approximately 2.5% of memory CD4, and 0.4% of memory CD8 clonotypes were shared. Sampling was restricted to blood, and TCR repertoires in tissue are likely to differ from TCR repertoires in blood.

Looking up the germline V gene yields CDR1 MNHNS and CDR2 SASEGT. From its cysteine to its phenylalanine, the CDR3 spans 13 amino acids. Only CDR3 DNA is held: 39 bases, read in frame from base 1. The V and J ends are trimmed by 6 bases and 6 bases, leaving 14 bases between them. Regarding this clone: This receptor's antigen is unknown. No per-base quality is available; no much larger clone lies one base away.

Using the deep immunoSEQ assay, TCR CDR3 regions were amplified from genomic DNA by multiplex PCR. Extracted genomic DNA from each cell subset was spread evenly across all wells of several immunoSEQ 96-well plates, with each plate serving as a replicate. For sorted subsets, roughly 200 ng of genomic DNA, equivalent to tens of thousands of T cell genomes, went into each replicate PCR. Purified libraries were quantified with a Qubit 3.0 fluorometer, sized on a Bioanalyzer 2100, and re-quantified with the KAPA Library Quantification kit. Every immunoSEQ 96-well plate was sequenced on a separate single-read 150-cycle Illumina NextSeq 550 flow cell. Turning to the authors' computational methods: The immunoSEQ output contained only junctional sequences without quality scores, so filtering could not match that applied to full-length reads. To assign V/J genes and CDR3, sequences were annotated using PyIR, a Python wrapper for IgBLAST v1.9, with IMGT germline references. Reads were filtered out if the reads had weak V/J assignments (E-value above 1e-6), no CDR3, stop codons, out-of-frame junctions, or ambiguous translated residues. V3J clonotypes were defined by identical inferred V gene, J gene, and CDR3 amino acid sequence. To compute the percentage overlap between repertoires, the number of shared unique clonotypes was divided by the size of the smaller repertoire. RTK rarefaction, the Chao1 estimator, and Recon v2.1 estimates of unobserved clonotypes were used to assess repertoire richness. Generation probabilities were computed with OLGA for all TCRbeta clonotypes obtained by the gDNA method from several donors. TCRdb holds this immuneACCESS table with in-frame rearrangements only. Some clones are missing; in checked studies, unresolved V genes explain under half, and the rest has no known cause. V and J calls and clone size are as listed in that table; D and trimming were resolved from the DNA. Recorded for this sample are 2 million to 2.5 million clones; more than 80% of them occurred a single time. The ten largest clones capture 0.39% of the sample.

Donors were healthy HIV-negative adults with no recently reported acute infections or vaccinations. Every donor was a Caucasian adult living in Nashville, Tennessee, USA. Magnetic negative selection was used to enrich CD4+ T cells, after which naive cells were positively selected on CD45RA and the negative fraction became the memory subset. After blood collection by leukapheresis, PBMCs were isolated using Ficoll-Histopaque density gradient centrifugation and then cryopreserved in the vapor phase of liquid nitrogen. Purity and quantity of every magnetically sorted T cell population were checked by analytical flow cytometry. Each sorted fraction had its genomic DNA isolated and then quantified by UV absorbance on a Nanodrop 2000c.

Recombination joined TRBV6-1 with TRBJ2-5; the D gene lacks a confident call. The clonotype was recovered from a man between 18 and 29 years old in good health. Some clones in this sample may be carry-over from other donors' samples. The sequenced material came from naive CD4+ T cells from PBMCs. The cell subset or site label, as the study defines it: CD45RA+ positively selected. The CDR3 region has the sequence CASRREGMKTQYF. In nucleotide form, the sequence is TGTGCCAGCAGAAGGGAAGGGATGAAGACCCAGTACTTC.